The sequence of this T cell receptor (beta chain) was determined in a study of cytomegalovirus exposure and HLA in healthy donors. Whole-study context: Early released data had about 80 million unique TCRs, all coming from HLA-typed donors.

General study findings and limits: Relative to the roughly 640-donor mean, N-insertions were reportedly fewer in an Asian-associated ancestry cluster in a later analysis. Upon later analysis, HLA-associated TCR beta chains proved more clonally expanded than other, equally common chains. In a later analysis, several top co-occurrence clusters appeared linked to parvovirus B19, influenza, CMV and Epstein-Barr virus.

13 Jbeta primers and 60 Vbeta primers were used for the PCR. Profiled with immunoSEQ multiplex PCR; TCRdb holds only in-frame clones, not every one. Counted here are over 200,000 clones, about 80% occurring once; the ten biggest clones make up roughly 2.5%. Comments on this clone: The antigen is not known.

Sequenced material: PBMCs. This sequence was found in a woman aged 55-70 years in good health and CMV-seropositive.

CDR3 loop: CASSLKEGSTYEQYF. The CDR3 DNA follows: TGTGCCAGCAGCTTGAAGGAGGGGAGTACCTACGAGCAGTACTTC. This chain uses TRBV5-4 with TRBJ2-7, with TRBD2 as a possible D gene (6 bases). The V gene's germline CDR1 is SGHNT and CDR2 YYREEE (reference sequence). The CDR3 sequence is 15 residues long. V lost 1 base to trimming and J lost 2 bases, with 13 bases between them.